This T cell receptor beta chain was documented in a study of radiotherapy plus CTLA-4 blockade in lung cancer. Those patients who had chemo-refractory metastatic non-small-cell lung cancer were given focal radiation along with CTLA-4 blockade through ipilimumab. Clones were read by immunoSEQ multiplex PCR, and TCRdb kept only the in-frame ones, dropping some. The sample lists around 77,000 clones, roughly 70% occurring once. Germline CDR1 ENHRY, CDR2 SYGVKD. The CDR3 spans 16 residues. V and J are TRBV10-3 and TRBJ2-5; tentative D call: TRBD2 (6 bases). The DNA end is a closer match to TRBJ2-7, so the J assignment may be wrong. The material sequenced was peripheral blood, taken from a patient treated with radiotherapy plus ipilimumab. This sequence was found in a human donor with non-small cell lung cancer whose response to radiotherapy plus ipilimumab could not be evaluated. The CDR3 coding sequence is TGTGCCAGCGGGACCCAGGAGGTCCTCTACTACTACGAGCAGTACTTC. Protein product: CASGTQEVLYYYEQYF.